Listed below are T cell receptor beta chains from one sample, sequenced in a study of T-cell memory formation after mild COVID-19. TCRdb re-called the 5' RACE reads with MiXCR, one entry per CDR3 protein. The table lists more than 350,000 distinct CDR3 sequences, about 15% of them singletons. The specimen sequenced was PBMCs or a T cell subset sorted from them (not recorded which). The receptor source for this set is a man younger than 30 who had mild COVID-19 (a few samples of this study predate the infection). Cell type and time point are not known. Both conserved end residues are part of each CDR3. The D gene is left open where the match is weak. Clone sizes are given selectively: once, few, many, or a class where the clone is expanded.

>few|TRBV11-3|TRBJ2-5|TRBD2
TGTGCCAGCAGCTTCTCAGGGCGTAGCGGGGAGAGAGAGACCCAGTACTTC
CASSFSGRSGERETQYF
>-|TRBV7-9|TRBJ1-6|TRBD1
TGTGCCAGCAGCCAGGGACAGGGGTCCTATAATTCACCCCTCCACTTT
CASSQGQGSYNSPLHF
>-|TRBV7-2|TRBJ2-3|-
TGTGCCAGCAAAAGGATCGGGGGGCTGACAAGCACAGATACGCAGTATTTT
CASKRIGGLTSTDTQYF
>once|TRBV18|TRBJ2-7|-
TGTGCCAGCTCACCAAGGGACTTATACGAGCAGTACTTC
CASSPRDLYEQYF
>-|TRBV12-3/TRBV12-4|TRBJ2-2|TRBD2
TGTGCCAGCAGTTGGAGGGAGGGTTTCACCGGGGAGCTGTTTTTT
CASSWREGFTGELFF
>-|TRBV4-3|TRBJ1-2|TRBD1
TGCGCCAGCAGCCAAGATATTCCAGGCGACAGGGATGGCTACACCTTC
CASSQDIPGDRDGYTF
>many|TRBV7-3|TRBJ2-4|-
TGTGCCAGCAGCCCTAACGGAGGAGTGGGGGCCGGAAACATTCAGTACTTC
CASSPNGGVGAGNIQYF
>-|TRBV5-1|TRBJ2-3|-
TGCGCCAGCAGAAGCAGCCCGAGCACAGATACGCAGTATTTT
CASRSSPSTDTQYF
>few|TRBV5-1|TRBJ2-2|-
TGCGCCAGCAGTCTCGACCCCCGGGACTTCACCGGGGAGCTGTTTTTT
CASSLDPRDFTGELFF
>few|TRBV21-1|TRBJ1-1|-
TGTGCCAGCAGCAATCTAGGACAGGGGGTTAAAGCTTTCTTT
CASSNLGQGVKAFF
>-|TRBV6-6|TRBJ1-5|TRBD1
TGTGCCAGCAGTTTTACAGGGGGCAATCAGCCCCAGCATTTT
CASSFTGGNQPQHF
>-|TRBV12-3/TRBV12-4|TRBJ2-3|TRBD1
TGTGCCAGCAGTTCGGACAGGAACACAGATACGCAGTATTTT
CASSSDRNTDTQYF
>-|TRBV20-1|TRBJ2-3|-
TGCAGTGCCCCTACAATCTTCACAGATACGCAGTATTTT
CSAPTIFTDTQYF
>few|TRBV7-3|TRBJ2-5|-
TGCGCCAGCAGCTTGACAGTCCAAGAGACCCAGTACTTC
CASSLTVQETQYF
>few|TRBV7-2|TRBJ1-1|TRBD1
TGTGCCAGTACCGGGACAGAGAACACTGAAGCTTTCTTT
CASTGTENTEAFF
>-|TRBV7-9|TRBJ2-7|TRBD1
TGTGCCAGCAGCCCCGACAGGGGTCGCACCTACGAGCAGTACTTC
CASSPDRGRTYEQYF
>few|TRBV20-1|TRBJ2-4|TRBD2
TGCAGTGCTAAAGCAAATAGCGGGGGGGCAAGAAACATTCAGTACTTC
CSAKANSGGARNIQYF
>many|TRBV5-1|TRBJ1-1|TRBD1
TGCGCCAGCAGCTTACAGGGGGCGACTGAAGCTTTCTTT
CASSLQGATEAFF
>-|TRBV5-5|TRBJ2-3|-
TGTGCCAGCAGCTTGGCCGGTAGGGGGACAGATACGCAGTATTTT
CASSLAGRGTDTQYF
>few|TRBV9|TRBJ2-5|-
TGTGCCAGCGCAGCTCAAGAAGAGACCCAGTACTTC
CASAAQEETQYF
>few|TRBV4-2|TRBJ1-6|-
TGTGCCAGCAGCCAAGGAGAAAGGGGGGGGGCGACACCCCTCCCGGTTTATTCACCCCTCCACTTT
CASSQGERGGATPLPVYSPLHF
>-|TRBV6-1|TRBJ2-2|TRBD1
TGTGCCAGCAGTATACCAGGGGGCCCGAACACCGGGGAGCTGTTTTTT
CASSIPGGPNTGELFF
>-|TRBV13|TRBJ2-5|-
TGTGCCAGCAGCTTAGGAGTGACCCTGGGGACCCAGTACTTC
CASSLGVTLGTQYF
>-|TRBV7-8|TRBJ2-7|-
TGTGCCAGCAGCTCGGGACGTTTATACGAGCAGTACTTC
CASSSGRLYEQYF
>many|TRBV12-3/TRBV12-4|TRBJ2-1|-
TGTGCCAGCAGTTTGTATGGTTACAATGAGCAGTTCTTC
CASSLYGYNEQFF
>few|TRBV30|TRBJ1-2|-
TGTGCCTGGAGTGGGGGGACCTGGGCCTATGGCTACACCTTC
CAWSGGTWAYGYTF
>-|TRBV6-6|TRBJ2-3|TRBD2
TGTGCCAGCAGCCGGGGGGATTTGGCAGATACGCAGTATTTT
CASSRGDLADTQYF
>-|TRBV7-3|TRBJ2-3|-
TGTGCCAGCAGCCCCCGTTGGGGGGCGCTAGATACGCAGTATTTT
CASSPRWGALDTQYF
>many|TRBV6-1|TRBJ1-1|-
TGTGCCAGCAGTCTTCTCCCCGTGAACACTGAAGCTTTCTTT
CASSLLPVNTEAFF
>few|TRBV7-9|TRBJ2-2|-
TGTGCCAGCGCCCCCGGGACCCCCACCCCAGGGGAGCTGTTTTTT
CASAPGTPTPGELFF
>-|TRBV7-2|TRBJ2-1|TRBD2
TGTGCCAGCGGAGGCGGGGGGGCCGTGAATGAGCAGTTCTTC
CASGGGGAVNEQFF
>-|TRBV3-1|TRBJ1-3|-
TGTGCCAGCAGCCAAGATGGTTCCTCTGGAAACACCATATATTTT
CASSQDGSSGNTIYF
>-|TRBV2|TRBJ1-1|TRBD1
TGTGCCAGCATGAGGGGGCGAGAGGGTGAAGCTTTCTTT
CASMRGREGEAFF
>few|TRBV4-2|TRBJ2-5|-
TGTGCCAGCAGCCAAGATGTGCCCCAAGAGACCCAGTACTTC
CASSQDVPQETQYF
>few|TRBV11-2|TRBJ1-2|-
TGTGCCAGCAGGTCGTCATGGGACCGAGCCAATGGCTACACCTTC
CASRSSWDRANGYTF
>-|TRBV5-1|TRBJ1-1|-
TGCGCCAGCAGCTCTCAAATAAACACTGAAGCTTTCTTT
CASSSQINTEAFF
>-|TRBV29-1|TRBJ2-1|-
TGCAGCGTTGCCCCGTTACCCTACAATGAGCAGTTCTTC
CSVAPLPYNEQFF
>-|TRBV7-9|TRBJ2-1|TRBD1
TGTGCCAGCAGCTTAGCAGACAGGGGGCATCATGAGCAGTTCTTC
CASSLADRGHHEQFF
>-|TRBV7-9|TRBJ2-2|-
TGTGCCAGCAGGCGGGACTTCCCGGTTTCCGGGGAGCTGTTTTTT
CASRRDFPVSGELFF
>few|TRBV5-4|TRBJ2-4|-
TGTGCCAGCAGCTTGCCGGCCAAAAACATTCAGTACTTC
CASSLPAKNIQYF
>many|TRBV20-1|TRBJ2-1|TRBD2
TGCAGTGCTAGAAGGCCTTTAGCGGGGACGAGCTCCTACAATGAGCAGTTCTTC
CSARRPLAGTSSYNEQFF
>few|TRBV20-1|TRBJ2-3|TRBD2
TGCAGTGCTAGGGGATGGGAGAAACTAGCGGGGGGGCCGGATACGCAGTATTTT
CSARGWEKLAGGPDTQYF
>-|TRBV6-2/TRBV6-3|TRBJ2-3|-
TGTGCCAGCGGGAATTCAGATACGCAGTATTTT
CASGNSDTQYF
>-|TRBV20-1|TRBJ1-1|-
TGCAGTGCTCTTCGGGGGCGAAGATCTGAAGCTTTCTTT
CSALRGRRSEAFF
>-|TRBV7-2|TRBJ2-2|-
TGTGCCAGCAGCTCTGAGGGGGGGGCTGGAACCGGGGAGCTGTTTTTT
CASSSEGGAGTGELFF
>-|TRBV6-5|TRBJ1-5|TRBD1
TGTGCCAGCAGATTGACAGGGAGAGGTCAGCCCCAGCATTTT
CASRLTGRGQPQHF
>few|TRBV28|TRBJ1-1|-
TGTGCCAGCAGAGTACCGGGCCCAGAAGCTTTCTTT
CASRVPGPEAFF
>-|TRBV11-2|TRBJ2-2|TRBD1
TGTGCCAGCAGCTTACAGGGGGAGTACACCGGGGAGCTGTTTTTT
CASSLQGEYTGELFF
>-|TRBV4-1|TRBJ2-2|-
TGCGCCAGCAGCCGCACGGGGGCCCGGGCCGGGGAGCTGTTTTTT
CASSRTGARAGELFF